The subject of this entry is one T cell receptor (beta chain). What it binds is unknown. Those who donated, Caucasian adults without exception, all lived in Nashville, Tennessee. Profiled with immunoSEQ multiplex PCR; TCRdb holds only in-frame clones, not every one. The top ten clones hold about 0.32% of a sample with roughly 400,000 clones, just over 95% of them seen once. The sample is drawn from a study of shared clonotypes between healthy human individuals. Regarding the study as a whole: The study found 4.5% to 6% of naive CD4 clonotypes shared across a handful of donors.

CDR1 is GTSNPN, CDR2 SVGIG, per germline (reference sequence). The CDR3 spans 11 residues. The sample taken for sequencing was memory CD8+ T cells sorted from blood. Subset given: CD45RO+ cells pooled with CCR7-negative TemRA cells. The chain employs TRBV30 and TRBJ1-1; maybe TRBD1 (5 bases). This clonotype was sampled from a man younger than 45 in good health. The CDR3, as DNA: TGTACAACAGGCCTGAACACTGAAGCTTTCTTT. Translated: CTTGLNTEAFF.